This TCR beta chain was sequenced for a study of cytomegalovirus exposure and HLA in healthy donors (dated by TCRdb to the late 2010s). Study-level background: According to an earlier analysis of several hundred of the donors, about 179 million T cells yielded 117 million unique TCR beta sequences and approximately 300 Gb of sequence data. Roughly 300 gigabases of sequencing data and around 85 million unique TCR sequences made up an early release that covered several hundred HLA-typed donors. Among the approximately 400 genotyped donors, under 90% belonged to the genetic ancestry cluster associated with self-reported Caucasian donors. The study was designed to test whether signatures of past pathogen exposure could be identified by cataloging public T cell receptors. The study used immunosequencing to profile the T cell repertoires of 600 to 850 subjects and linked those repertoires to cytomegalovirus serostatus. Besides the first cohort of 666 subjects, a separate validation cohort made up of over a hundred different subjects was used. To predict cytomegalovirus infection status, the study brought together high-throughput TCR immunosequencing, statistical association of individual TCRs with disease status, and machine learning. To study patterns of TCR occurrence, a later analysis re-analyzed previously published TCR beta repertoires from more than 550 donors and added high-resolution HLA genotyping. The later analysis used no new phenotypic data to find candidate immune exposures, relying instead on TCR beta sequences and their occurrence across donors. To decide whether each TCR beta V gene segment behaved as functional or pseudogenic, an earlier analysis of nearly 600 of the donors relied on high-throughput TCR beta sequencing. Donor age, sex, ethnicity and CMV serostatus were collected together with the repertoire data. In a later genetic analysis, genome-wide SNP genotypes for 398 of the 666 donors were used, and that subset was treated as a discovery cohort. Every discovery cohort repertoire had been produced on one sequencing platform. HLA typing included class I and class II loci at four-digit resolution. The number of donors typed differed by locus, with roughly 620-640 for A, B, C, DRB1 and DQB1, 522 for DQA1, 600 to 610 for DPA1, and about 450 for DPB1. Because of strong linkage in the cohort, roughly five DR-DQ haplotypes were treated as single units for association and clustering. Across some 400 genotyped donors of the cohort, an average of roughly 250,000 unique TCR beta nucleotide sequences per donor were sequenced, and about a sixth of those sequences were non-productive.

Overall study outcomes, separate from this receptor: Roughly uniform sequencing depth across donors was assumed in presence/absence analyses, although this assumption may not hold. A later analysis found that HLA-associated TCR beta chains were more clonally expanded and had lower generation probabilities than equally common non-associated chains. The only immune exposure information available for the cohort was CMV serostatus. It was suggested by the authors that the approach could potentially be generalized to other disease states and immunological phenotypes. Some IMGT-functional V segments, including TRBV6-2 and TRBV6-3, could not be told apart with the 87-base-pair reads, so those segments were excluded. The study listed approximately 150 TCR beta chains as associated with cytomegalovirus. Because counts were too low, seventeen rarely observed V segments, including chromosome 9 orphons, were left out of the earlier analysis of 587 of the donors. Three of the identified cytomegalovirus-associated TCR beta chains were confirmed in vitro to be specific for cytomegalovirus antigens. A later analysis found that TCR association rates varied across HLA loci, with DRB1 alleles showing the most associated TCRs and HLA-C alleles the fewest. Broadly in line with IMGT annotations, most TCR beta V segments showed up in productive rearrangements about 87% or about 30% of the time in an earlier analysis of several hundred of the donors. A further reported finding was that TCR beta sequences accurately predicted the HLA-A and HLA-B alleles for most subjects in the first cohort. The classifier was reported to diagnose cytomegalovirus status with high specificity and sensitivity in both the original and validation cohorts. Linkage disequilibrium might explain the correlated functional status among segregating V segments, but an unknown experimental factor could not be ruled out. A later analysis found that most CMV-associated TCR beta chains appeared HLA-restricted, with HLA associations seemingly driven largely by CMV exposure. In a later analysis, over 15,000 TCR beta sequences were associated with specific HLA alleles at a false discovery rate of 0.05. This cohort had only TCR beta chains sequenced, and the lack of alpha or paired-chain data limited which features could be detected. Across donors, most TCR sequences were observed very rarely, whereas some public TCRs were present in many individuals. In a later analysis, several top co-occurrence clusters were reported to appear linked to parvovirus B19, influenza, CMV and Epstein-Barr virus. Compared with the 666-donor mean, donors in an Asian-associated ancestry cluster had fewer N-insertions in productive TCRs, according to a later genetic analysis. A later genetic analysis associated a missense DCLRE1C variant with V-gene and J-gene trimming of TCR beta chains, and an independent cohort replicated the association. A cluster of highly shared sequence variants was judged likely to represent a technical artifact of the sequencing pipeline. When HLA alleles, especially DR and DQ, strongly co-occurred, TCR associations were difficult to assign to individual alleles. HLA typing was unavailable for some donors at each locus, so association tests used only the typed subset.

Library preparation employed the immunoSEQ multiplex PCR assay. The multiplex PCR relied on a mix of 60 forward primers for TCR Vbeta segments and 13 reverse primers for TCR Jbeta segments. Amplification of the CDR3 region of rearranged TCR beta genes was performed with a multiplex PCR assay on genomic DNA. The Illumina HiSeq System was used to sequence the amplified TCR beta libraries as 87-base-pair reads. Turning to the authors' computational methods: In a later analysis, tens of millions of unique TCR beta chains were counted across the roughly 670 repertoires, and roughly 10 million of these chains were shared by at least two donors. A nearest-neighbor algorithm error-corrected the raw reads and collapsed the reads into unique sequences, merging closely related sequences to remove PCR and sequencing errors. Alignment of CDR3 sequences to IMGT reference sequences was used to assign V, D and J gene segments. Each retained sequence needed at least a six-nucleotide match to both a V gene segment and a J gene segment. A rearrangement counted as productive if the CDR3 had no stop codons and remained in frame with V and J, and every other rearrangement counted as non-productive. CDR3 was defined by IMGT convention, running from the second conserved V-encoded cysteine to the conserved J-encoded phenylalanine. Sequences without an unambiguous match to a single V gene segment were excluded from the earlier analysis of several hundred of the donors. In an earlier analysis of some 590 of the donors, a V segment was called functional when productive rearrangements were above 56.7%, and segregating when the standard deviation between donors exceeded 5%. A statistical classification framework was built for diagnosing cytomegalovirus status from the catalog of TCR beta chain sequences. In a later analysis, V and J genes were assigned by comparing TCR nucleotide sequences against IMGT/GENE-DB human TR gene sequences. In a later analysis, CDR3 sequences and most-parsimonious VDJ recombination scenarios were assigned using the TCRdist pipeline. In a later analysis, each TCR beta chain was defined by its CDR3 amino acid sequence together with its V-gene family, and reads without a unique V-gene family were excluded. A later analysis removed 592 highly shared, low-generation-probability nucleotide sequences to deal with suspected cross-contamination and a sequencing artifact. In a later analysis, a clonal expansion index was calculated for each public chain from normalized within-repertoire ranks of inferred template counts. In a later analysis, generation probabilities were computed using a VDJ recombination model fitted to out-of-frame rearrangements, and the results were checked against IGoR. In a later analysis, TCR-TCR, TCR-HLA and TCR-CMV co-occurrence was scored with hypergeometric tests, and a repertoire-size bias correction was applied to TCR pairs. In a later analysis, false discovery rates were estimated by permuting HLA or CMV assignments 20 times. A later analysis grouped co-occurring TCRs with DBSCAN, adding TCRdist sequence similarity when clustering within HLA-allele-positive subsets. Repertoires with fewer than 30,000 or more than 120,000 public chains were left out of co-occurrence clustering, as were about 5 repertoires with anomalous nucleotide sharing. As stored in TCRdb, this immuneACCESS dataset retains in-frame rearrangements with V and J assigned. A fraction of the clones does not appear; measured against another copy, unresolved V genes explain less than half of the discrepancy, and the remainder lacks a known reason. That table furnishes V, J and clone size, whereas the DNA furnished D and trimming. Here the sample has around 150,000 clones; around three quarters occur a single time. The biggest ten clones account for 2.1% of the sample.

V was cut back by 5 bases and J by 5 bases, leaving a gap of 18 bases between them. The CDR3, from cysteine to phenylalanine, totals 15 residues. Only the CDR3 region is kept as DNA, spanning 45 bases read in frame from base 1. CDR1 and CDR2 are drawn from the germline V gene: SGHTA, FQGNSA. About this clone itself: This receptor's antigen is unknown. Base-call qualities are not available, and no considerably larger clone is one nucleotide away.

The cohort consisted of approximately 670 healthy bone marrow donors. Cohort members were all nominally healthy when sampled, although unrecorded immune exposures were likely present. The donor tested CMV seronegative, placing the donor among the 350 or so seronegative members of the cohort. A peripheral blood sample was collected from each donor, and TCR beta sequencing was performed on peripheral blood mononuclear cells. The Qiagen DNeasy Blood Extraction Kit was used to extract genomic DNA from the blood cell samples. The chain links TRBV7-2 with TRBJ2-5; perhaps TRBD2 is the D gene, with 5 bases matching. This receptor was identified in a man between 35 and 55 years old in good health and CMV-seronegative. Sequencing was done on a sample of PBMCs. For the CDR3, the sequence is CASSPRRGLRETQYF. The nucleotides are TGTGCCAGCAGCCCCCGGCGAGGGCTGAGGGAGACCCAGTACTTC.